These T cell receptor beta chains were read from a single sample in a study of blood T cell repertoires in COVID-19. Only in-frame clones appear in the TCRdb table, and some are missing; sequencing was by immunoSEQ multiplex PCR. The sample carries some 390,000 clones, approximately 89% recorded once. Sequences were obtained from peripheral blood. The receptors stem from a woman between 40 and 55 years old with COVID-19, enrolled during active disease. The CDR3 runs from the conserved cysteine through the conserved F or W. A D gene is named only where the DNA matches it firmly. Some rows have no size entry. The others give once, few or many, or a class for an expanded clone.

v_call: TRBV11-3; clone_size: NA; d_call: NA; j_call: TRBJ1-2; cdr3_aa: CASSSDSTYGYTF; cdr3_nt: TGTGCCAGCAGCTCGGACAGCACATATGGCTACACCTTC
v_call: TRBV7-2; clone_size: NA; d_call: NA; j_call: TRBJ1-2; cdr3_aa: CASSSTRAGDGYTF; cdr3_nt: TGTGCCAGCAGCTCCACAAGAGCAGGGGATGGCTACACCTTC
v_call: TRBV10-3; clone_size: NA; d_call: NA; j_call: TRBJ1-5; cdr3_aa: CAITGGQGQPQHF; cdr3_nt: TGTGCCATCACCGGGGGGCAGGGTCAGCCCCAGCATTTT
v_call: TRBV15; clone_size: NA; d_call: TRBD2; j_call: TRBJ2-7; cdr3_aa: CATLAGPSYEQYF; cdr3_nt: TGTGCCACCTTAGCGGGGCCCTCCTACGAGCAGTACTTC
v_call: TRBV27; clone_size: NA; d_call: NA; j_call: TRBJ2-1; cdr3_aa: CASSLFPGTRNNEQFF; cdr3_nt: TGTGCCAGCAGTTTATTCCCGGGAACGCGGAACAATGAGCAGTTCTTC
v_call: TRBV9; clone_size: once; d_call: TRBD1; j_call: TRBJ2-5; cdr3_aa: CASSATGGWETQYF; cdr3_nt: TGTGCCAGCAGCGCCACAGGGGGTTGGGAGACCCAGTACTTC
v_call: TRBV5-1; clone_size: NA; d_call: TRBD1; j_call: TRBJ1-2; cdr3_aa: CASSLGTGAPPFYGYTF; cdr3_nt: TGCGCCAGCAGCTTGGGGACAGGGGCTCCACCATTCTATGGCTACACCTTC
v_call: TRBV28; clone_size: NA; d_call: NA; j_call: TRBJ1-5; cdr3_aa: CASSLSAHSNQPQHF; cdr3_nt: TGTGCCAGCAGTTTGTCAGCGCATAGCAATCAGCCCCAGCATTTT
v_call: TRBV11-1; clone_size: once; d_call: NA; j_call: TRBJ1-4; cdr3_aa: CASSLLSTNEKLFF; cdr3_nt: TGTGCCAGCAGCTTACTATCAACTAATGAAAAACTGTTTTTT
v_call: TRBV18; clone_size: NA; d_call: TRBD1; j_call: TRBJ2-7; cdr3_aa: CASSTGTGAYEQYF; cdr3_nt: TGTGCCAGCTCAACTGGGACAGGGGCCTACGAGCAGTACTTC
v_call: TRBV29-1; clone_size: NA; d_call: TRBD1; j_call: TRBJ2-1; cdr3_aa: CSVEGQGAYNEQFF; cdr3_nt: TGCAGCGTTGAAGGACAGGGGGCCTACAATGAGCAGTTCTTC
v_call: TRBV28; clone_size: NA; d_call: NA; j_call: TRBJ1-5; cdr3_aa: CASRVDRYNQPQHF; cdr3_nt: TGTGCCAGCAGGGTTGACAGGTACAATCAGCCCCAGCATTTT
v_call: TRBV30; clone_size: NA; d_call: TRBD2; j_call: TRBJ2-3; cdr3_aa: CAWGTGAGVSDTQYF; cdr3_nt: TGTGCCTGGGGTACGGGAGCGGGGGTATCAGATACGCAGTATTTT
v_call: TRBV24-1; clone_size: NA; d_call: NA; j_call: TRBJ2-3; cdr3_aa: CATSESGTTDTQYF; cdr3_nt: TGTGCCACCAGTGAATCGGGAACCACAGATACGCAGTATTTT
v_call: TRBV19; clone_size: NA; d_call: TRBD1; j_call: TRBJ1-6; cdr3_aa: CASSIPGQRNSPLHF; cdr3_nt: TGTGCCAGTAGTATACCGGGACAGCGTAATTCACCCCTCCACTTT
v_call: TRBV2; clone_size: NA; d_call: TRBD2; j_call: TRBJ2-3; cdr3_aa: CASSSGGLAGGPFEVDTQYF; cdr3_nt: TGTGCCAGCAGTTCTGGAGGACTAGCGGGGGGGCCGTTTGAAGTAGATACGCAGTATTTT
v_call: TRBV4-3; clone_size: NA; d_call: TRBD1; j_call: TRBJ2-1; cdr3_aa: CASSPEPGTEDYNEQFF; cdr3_nt: TGCGCCAGCAGCCCCGAGCCCGGGACAGAAGACTACAATGAGCAGTTCTTC
v_call: TRBV6-4; clone_size: few; d_call: NA; j_call: TRBJ1-2; cdr3_aa: CASSHIPGNHYGYTF; cdr3_nt: TGTGCCAGCAGTCATATTCCAGGAAACCACTATGGCTACACCTTC
v_call: TRBV27; clone_size: NA; d_call: NA; j_call: TRBJ2-5; cdr3_aa: CASSSPGLQGTKTQYF; cdr3_nt: TGTGCCAGCAGTTCCCCCGGACTACAGGGGACAAAGACCCAGTACTTC
v_call: TRBV9; clone_size: NA; d_call: TRBD2; j_call: TRBJ2-7; cdr3_aa: CASSGGLAGVWEQYF; cdr3_nt: TGTGCCAGCAGCGGGGGACTAGCGGGGGTTTGGGAGCAGTACTTC
v_call: TRBV7-9; clone_size: NA; d_call: NA; j_call: TRBJ1-1; cdr3_aa: CASSFGSINTEAFF; cdr3_nt: TGTGCCAGCAGCTTTGGCTCAATCAACACTGAAGCTTTCTTT
v_call: TRBV6-5; clone_size: NA; d_call: TRBD2; j_call: TRBJ2-2; cdr3_aa: CASSYGGSGRIGELFF; cdr3_nt: TGTGCCAGCAGTTACGGGGGTAGCGGGAGGATAGGGGAGCTGTTTTTT
v_call: TRBV7-2; clone_size: once; d_call: NA; j_call: TRBJ2-7; cdr3_aa: CASSFPGRSYEQYF; cdr3_nt: TGTGCCAGCAGCTTTCCTGGCCGATCCTACGAGCAGTACTTC
v_call: TRBV6-5; clone_size: NA; d_call: NA; j_call: TRBJ2-5; cdr3_aa: CASRDSNPETQYF; cdr3_nt: TGTGCCAGCAGGGATAGCAACCCAGAGACCCAGTACTTC
v_call: TRBV7-9; clone_size: NA; d_call: NA; j_call: TRBJ1-4; cdr3_aa: CASSSWTDNEKLFF; cdr3_nt: TGTGCCAGCAGCTCGTGGACAGACAATGAAAAACTGTTTTTT
v_call: TRBV30; clone_size: NA; d_call: NA; j_call: TRBJ1-4; cdr3_aa: CAWGSTVNEKLFF; cdr3_nt: TGTGCCTGGGGTAGTACGGTTAATGAAAAACTGTTTTTT
v_call: TRBV18; clone_size: NA; d_call: TRBD2; j_call: TRBJ2-1; cdr3_aa: CASSPLVAGGTSSYNEQFF; cdr3_nt: TGTGCCAGCTCACCATTGGTAGCGGGGGGGACTAGCTCCTACAATGAGCAGTTCTTC
v_call: TRBV18; clone_size: NA; d_call: NA; j_call: TRBJ1-3; cdr3_aa: CASSPRLQGSSGNTIYF; cdr3_nt: TGTGCCAGCTCACCACGGCTTCAGGGTTCCTCTGGAAACACCATATATTTT
v_call: TRBV3-1/TRBV3-2; clone_size: NA; d_call: NA; j_call: TRBJ1-2; cdr3_aa: CASSSQRNYGYTF; cdr3_nt: TGTGCCAGCAGCTCACAGCGGAACTATGGCTACACCTTC
v_call: TRBV2; clone_size: NA; d_call: TRBD1; j_call: TRBJ1-1; cdr3_aa: CASLGTGTTEAFF; cdr3_nt: TGTGCCAGCCTAGGGACAGGGACCACTGAAGCTTTCTTT
v_call: TRBV2; clone_size: NA; d_call: NA; j_call: TRBJ2-3; cdr3_aa: CASARDTSRTDTQYF; cdr3_nt: TGTGCCAGCGCCCGGGACACAAGCCGCACAGATACGCAGTATTTT
v_call: TRBV7-2; clone_size: NA; d_call: NA; j_call: TRBJ2-1; cdr3_aa: CASSSIASGSYNEQFF; cdr3_nt: TGTGCCAGCAGCTCAATAGCGTCTGGCTCCTACAATGAGCAGTTCTTC
v_call: TRBV27; clone_size: NA; d_call: NA; j_call: TRBJ1-5; cdr3_aa: CASSFEPTGQPQHF; cdr3_nt: TGTGCCAGCAGTTTCGAACCTACCGGGCAGCCCCAGCATTTT
v_call: TRBV10-3; clone_size: NA; d_call: NA; j_call: TRBJ1-2; cdr3_aa: CAIRDVGGGGYTF; cdr3_nt: TGTGCCATCAGGGATGTCGGGGGGGGTGGCTACACCTTC
v_call: TRBV9; clone_size: NA; d_call: NA; j_call: TRBJ2-2; cdr3_aa: CASSGATGELFF; cdr3_nt: TGTGCCAGCAGCGGGGCAACCGGGGAGCTGTTTTTT
v_call: TRBV6-6; clone_size: NA; d_call: TRBD1; j_call: TRBJ2-1; cdr3_aa: CASSPVRDRGGSEQFF; cdr3_nt: TGTGCCAGCAGCCCCGTTAGGGACAGGGGAGGGAGTGAGCAGTTCTTC
v_call: TRBV6-1; clone_size: NA; d_call: TRBD1; j_call: TRBJ1-2; cdr3_aa: CASSERGQGTCTF; cdr3_nt: TGTGCCAGCAGTGAGAGGGGACAGGGGACCTGCACCTTC
v_call: TRBV18; clone_size: NA; d_call: TRBD1; j_call: TRBJ1-4; cdr3_aa: CASSPGTVLVSEKLFF; cdr3_nt: TGTGCCAGCTCACCCGGGACAGTCCTTGTGAGCGAAAAACTGTTTTTT
v_call: TRBV3-1/TRBV3-2; clone_size: NA; d_call: TRBD2; j_call: TRBJ2-3; cdr3_aa: CASNGLAGGADTQYF; cdr3_nt: TGTGCCAGCAACGGACTAGCGGGAGGCGCAGATACGCAGTATTTT
v_call: TRBV5-4; clone_size: NA; d_call: TRBD1; j_call: TRBJ1-2; cdr3_aa: CASSLETGFSGYTF; cdr3_nt: TGTGCCAGCAGCTTGGAGACAGGGTTCAGTGGCTACACCTTC
v_call: TRBV27; clone_size: NA; d_call: NA; j_call: TRBJ1-2; cdr3_aa: CASGTTGFFRNGYTF; cdr3_nt: TGTGCCAGCGGAACTACAGGGTTTTTTCGTAATGGCTACACCTTC
v_call: TRBV10-3; clone_size: NA; d_call: TRBD1; j_call: TRBJ1-5; cdr3_aa: CAITDRVDQPQHF; cdr3_nt: TGTGCCATAACCGACAGGGTGGATCAGCCCCAGCATTTT
v_call: TRBV25-1; clone_size: NA; d_call: TRBD1; j_call: TRBJ1-2; cdr3_aa: CASSELGTEIYGYTF; cdr3_nt: TGTGCCAGCAGTGAATTGGGGACAGAGATCTATGGCTACACCTTC
v_call: TRBV12-3/TRBV12-4; clone_size: NA; d_call: NA; j_call: TRBJ1-3; cdr3_aa: CASSLDGGNTIYF; cdr3_nt: TGTGCCAGCAGTTTAGACGGGGGAAACACCATATATTTT
v_call: TRBV23-1; clone_size: NA; d_call: NA; j_call: TRBJ1-5; cdr3_aa: CASSQENRAHSNQPQHF; cdr3_nt: TGCGCCAGCAGTCAGGAAAACAGGGCTCATAGCAATCAGCCCCAGCATTTT
v_call: TRBV19; clone_size: NA; d_call: TRBD2; j_call: TRBJ2-2; cdr3_aa: CASSRGGSGVYTGELFF; cdr3_nt: TGTGCCAGTAGTCGGGGCGGTAGCGGGGTCTACACCGGGGAGCTGTTTTTT
v_call: TRBV30; clone_size: NA; d_call: TRBD1; j_call: TRBJ1-2; cdr3_aa: CAWLLPGQGRAGYGYTF; cdr3_nt: TGTGCCTGGTTGCTACCGGGACAGGGGCGGGCGGGCTATGGCTACACCTTC
v_call: TRBV3-1/TRBV3-2; clone_size: NA; d_call: TRBD2; j_call: TRBJ2-1; cdr3_aa: CASSQDRIAGHNEQFF; cdr3_nt: TGTGCCAGCAGCCAAGATAGGATAGCGGGACACAATGAGCAGTTCTTC
v_call: TRBV10-3; clone_size: NA; d_call: TRBD2; j_call: TRBJ2-5; cdr3_aa: CAIRPGLPGETQYF; cdr3_nt: TGTGCCATCAGACCGGGACTACCAGGGGAGACCCAGTACTTC
v_call: TRBV2; clone_size: NA; d_call: TRBD1; j_call: TRBJ1-6; cdr3_aa: CASSKGQLNSPLHF; cdr3_nt: TGTGCCAGCAGTAAGGGACAGCTAAATTCACCCCTCCACTTT
v_call: TRBV28; clone_size: NA; d_call: TRBD1; j_call: TRBJ1-5; cdr3_aa: CASRTSGQEVYSNQPQHF; cdr3_nt: TGTGCCAGCAGAACCTCGGGACAGGAAGTCTATAGCAATCAGCCCCAGCATTTT
v_call: TRBV4-2; clone_size: NA; d_call: NA; j_call: TRBJ2-5; cdr3_aa: CASSHSLGEVETQYF; cdr3_nt: TGTGCCAGCAGCCACAGCTTGGGGGAGGTAGAGACCCAGTACTTC
v_call: TRBV19; clone_size: NA; d_call: NA; j_call: TRBJ1-1; cdr3_aa: CASSLRGGNTEAFF; cdr3_nt: TGTGCCAGTAGTCTAAGGGGCGGGAACACTGAAGCTTTCTTT
v_call: TRBV19; clone_size: NA; d_call: NA; j_call: TRBJ2-7; cdr3_aa: CASSIGSYEQYF; cdr3_nt: TGTGCCAGTAGTATCGGTAGCTACGAGCAGTACTTC
v_call: TRBV3-1/TRBV3-2; clone_size: NA; d_call: NA; j_call: TRBJ1-5; cdr3_aa: CASSQAGQPQHF; cdr3_nt: TGTGCCAGCAGCCAAGCGGGTCAGCCCCAGCATTTT